This T cell receptor (beta chain) was profiled in a study of glioma-infiltrating T cells. Study findings and constraints: Only very few CDR3 sequences appeared in both tissue and blood. Gliomas, especially low-grade, showed above-expected tissue-blood divergence; non-neoplastic patients showed below.

This clonotype was seen at least ten times. As yet, its antigen is unknown. The J segment lost 6 bases and the V segment lost 2 bases, leaving 6 bases of the junction unmatched. Germline CDR1 DFQATT, CDR2 SNEGSKA (reference sequence). The length of the CDR3 is 16 residues. TCR alpha and beta CDR3 regions were amplified from RNA using iRepertoire nested multiplex PCR. Tissue mRNA or PBMC total RNA, about 85-400 ng, went into one-step reverse transcription and amplification. TCRdb re-analysed the multiplex PCR reads in MiXCR, keeping a single row per CDR3 protein. The table has around 130,000 distinct CDR3 sequences, around a quarter seen once; the top ten hold around a quarter.

The V gene is TRBV20-1, the J gene TRBJ1-6, with 11 nucleotides matching TRBD1. The sequenced material came from glioma tissue, nonneoplastic brain tissue, or PBMCs (not recorded which). The clonotype originates from a human donor with low-grade glioma or glioblastoma, undergoing nonglioma brain surgery, or in good health (not recorded which). The CDR3 spells CSARPMGTGGNSPLHF. CDR3 DNA sequence: TGCAGTGCTAGACCTATGGGGACAGGGGGTAATTCACCCCTCCACTTT.